The 2 T cell receptor beta chains given below trace back to one sample, sequenced in a study of blood T cell repertoires in COVID-19 (dated by TCRdb to about 2020). Library method: the immunoSEQ multiplex PCR assay. The table comes from immuneACCESS by way of TCRdb, which keeps in-frame sequences with V and J called. Part of the clones is missing from these tables; in studies checked, under half for an unresolved V gene and the rest for unknown reasons. The sample has roughly 100,000 clones on record, just over 85% of them singletons. The top ten constitute less than 4.5% of the sample. Sequenced material: peripheral blood. The receptors derive from a human donor in a cohort sampled during active COVID-19.

This chain uses TRBV5-1 with TRBJ2-5; 16 nucleotides line up with TRBD2. The V gene's germline CDR1 is SGHRS and CDR2 YFSETQ. V shed 2 bases and J 5 bases; nucleotides not matched to a gene: 9. This CDR3 comprises 18 residues. CDR3 amino acids: CASSLYGTSGGVPETQYF. DNA for the CDR3: TGCGCCAGCAGCTTATATGGGACTAGCGGGGGGGTTCCGGAGACCCAGTACTTC.

The gene calls are TRBV5-4 and TRBJ2-2, with 9 bases that match TRBD2. The CDR3 runs to 15 residues. Germline V gene sequence: CDR1 SGHNT, CDR2 YYREEE (reference sequence). Germline trimming cut 4 bases from V and 0 bases from J; bases unmatched to any gene: 1. The DNA of the CDR3 is TGTGCCAGCAGCAGCGGGAGGCCGAACACCGGGGAGCTGTTTTTT. Translated: CASSSGRPNTGELFF. Filled out from reference TRBV5-4 and TRBJ2-2, the complete variable domain reads ETGVTQSPTHLIKTRGQQVTLRCSSQSGHNTVSWYQQALGQGPQFIFQYYREEENGRGNFPPRFSGLQFPNYSSELNVNALELDDSALYLCASSSGRPNTGELFFGEGSRLTVL.